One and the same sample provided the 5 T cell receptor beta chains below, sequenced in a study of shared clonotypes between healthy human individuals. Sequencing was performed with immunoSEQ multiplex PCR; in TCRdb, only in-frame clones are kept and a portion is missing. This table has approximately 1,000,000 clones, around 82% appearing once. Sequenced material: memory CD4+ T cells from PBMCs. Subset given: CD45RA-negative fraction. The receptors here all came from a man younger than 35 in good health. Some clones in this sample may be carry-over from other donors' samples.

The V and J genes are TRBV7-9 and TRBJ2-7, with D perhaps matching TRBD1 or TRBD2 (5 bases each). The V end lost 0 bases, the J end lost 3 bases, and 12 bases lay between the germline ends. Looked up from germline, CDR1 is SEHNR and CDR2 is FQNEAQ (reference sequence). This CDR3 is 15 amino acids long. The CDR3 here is CASSLAWGSSYEQYF. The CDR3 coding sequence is TGTGCCAGCAGCTTAGCGTGGGGGAGTAGCTACGAGCAGTACTTC. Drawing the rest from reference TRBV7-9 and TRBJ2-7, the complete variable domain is DTGVSQNPRHKITKRGQNVTFRCDPISEHNRLYWYRQTLGQGPEFLTYFQNEAQLEKSRLLSDRFSAERPKGSFSTLEIQRTEQGDSAMYLCASSLAWGSSYEQYFGPGTRLTVT.

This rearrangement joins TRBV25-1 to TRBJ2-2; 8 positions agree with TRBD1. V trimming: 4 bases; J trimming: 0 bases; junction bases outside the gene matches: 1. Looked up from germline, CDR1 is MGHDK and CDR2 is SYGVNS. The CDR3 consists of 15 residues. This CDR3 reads CASSGDRSNTGELFF. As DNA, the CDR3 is TGTGCCAGCAGTGGGGACAGGTCGAACACCGGGGAGCTGTTTTTT.

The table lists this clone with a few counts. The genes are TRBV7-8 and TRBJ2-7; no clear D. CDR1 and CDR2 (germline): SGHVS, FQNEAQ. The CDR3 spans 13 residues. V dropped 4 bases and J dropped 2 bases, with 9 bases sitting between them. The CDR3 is CASSSSITYEQYF. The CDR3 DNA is TGTGCCAGCAGCTCCTCCATTACCTACGAGCAGTACTTC.

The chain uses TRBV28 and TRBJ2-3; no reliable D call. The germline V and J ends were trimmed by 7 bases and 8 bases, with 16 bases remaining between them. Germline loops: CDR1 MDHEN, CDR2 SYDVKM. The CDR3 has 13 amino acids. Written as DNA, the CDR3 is TGTGCCAGCACCGAGGCGGCGGAAGGTACGCAGTATTTT. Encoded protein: CASTEAAEGTQYF.

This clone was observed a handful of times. The CDR3 reads CASSLRQEGEKLFF. DNA of the CDR3: TGCGCCAGCAGCCTTAGACAGGAAGGGGAAAAACTGTTTTTT. The chain combines TRBV5-1 with TRBJ1-4; weak D call: TRBD1 (6 bases). Germline CDR1 SGHRS, CDR2 YFSETQ. The CDR3 length is 14 residues. With 4 bases removed from V and 8 bases from J, the gap between germline ends came to 15 bases.